This TCR beta chain was recovered during a study of memory CD4+ T cells and cytomegalovirus serostatus. In the authors' methods: After removing out-of-frame reads, under 2.5 million distinct TCRbeta sequences remained. Method: immunoSEQ multiplex PCR; TCRdb's copy keeps in-frame clones and lacks some. V and J calls and clone size are those listed in that table; D and trimming were worked out from the DNA. This table has 45,000 to 65,000 clones, about four fifths appearing once. About this clone: Its antigen is not identified.

Findings and limits, study-wide: The CMV-associated TCR signature appears largely within the CD4+ memory repertoire.

Germline-derived CDR1 and CDR2 are SGDLS and YYNGEE. The CDR3 runs 16 residues. The junction had 10 bases not matched to a gene; V was cut back by 3 bases and J by 3 bases. Single viable CD3+CD4+CD8-CD45RO+ cells were sorted as the memory CD4+ T cells. After thawing, CD4+ T cells were positively selected. The genes are TRBV9 and TRBJ1-2; 8 bases map to TRBD1. The sample taken for sequencing was memory CD4+ T cells from blood. The sequence derives from an adult in good health and CMV-seropositive. The CDR3 reads CASSGVGRGRDYGYTF. In DNA form, the CDR3 reads TGTGCCAGCAGCGGGGTGGGCAGGGGGCGCGACTATGGCTACACCTTC.